These 27 T cell receptor beta chains share one sample of origin, sequenced in a study of cytomegalovirus exposure and HLA in healthy donors. The PCR made use of 60 Vbeta and 13 Jbeta primers. Clones were sequenced by immunoSEQ multiplex PCR, and TCRdb holds only the in-frame ones, with some missing. The sample lists some 170,000 clones; 80% to 90% were seen once. Material for sequencing was PBMCs. The receptors come from a woman between 45 and 60 years old in good health and CMV-seronegative.

The chain recombines TRBV4-3 with TRBJ1-2, with TRBD1 matching over 9 bases. From germline, CDR1 is LGHNA and CDR2 YSLEER. The CDR3 is 18 residues long. V dropped 0 bases and J dropped 0; count of bases not matched to a gene: 8. CDR3 sequence reads: CASSQERTGALANYGYTF. CDR3 coding DNA: TGCGCCAGCAGCCAAGAAAGGACAGGGGCGTTAGCTAACTATGGCTACACCTTC.

This clone was seen only once. This chain joins TRBV10-3 and TRBJ1-2; 7 bases line up with TRBD1. The germline V gene encodes CDR1 ENHRY and CDR2 SYGVKD. The CDR3 consists of 17 residues. V dropped 5 bases and J dropped 8; count of bases not matched to a gene: 20. CDR3 amino acids: CAISNSHRGGGKEGYTF. CDR3 nucleotide sequence: TGTGCCATCAGTAACTCACACAGGGGCGGAGGGAAGGAAGGCTACACCTTC.

The chain combines TRBV19 with TRBJ1-2; 7 bases align to TRBD1. The CDR3 extends over 12 amino acids. CDR1 and CDR2 (germline): LNHDA, SQIVND (reference sequence). J was trimmed by 2 bases and V by 9 bases; bases with no gene match: 3. The DNA of the CDR3 is TGTGCCAGCCTGACAGGGAACTATGGCTACACCTTC. It is translated as CASLTGNYGYTF. Filled out from reference TRBV19 and TRBJ1-2, the complete variable domain reads DGGITQSPKYLFRKEGQNVTLSCEQNLNHDAMYWYRQDPGQGLRLIYYSQIVNDFQKGDIAEGYSVSREKKESFPLTVTSAQKNPTAFYLCASLTGNYGYTFGSGTRLTVV.

This chain connects TRBV6-5 to TRBJ2-7; D is unclear. Germline-derived CDR1 and CDR2 are MNHEY and SVGAGI. Between the trimmed V and J ends, which lost 1 base and 3 bases, there was a span of 7 bases. The CDR3 is 13 residues long. CDR3: CASSYLANYEQYF. In DNA, the CDR3 is TGTGCCAGCAGTTACTTAGCCAACTACGAGCAGTACTTC.

The gene calls are TRBV20-1 and TRBJ2-1; TRBD2 might be the D (5 bases). This CDR3 has 11 residues. Per the germline V gene, CDR1 is DFQATT and CDR2 is SNEGSKA (reference sequence). Trimming stripped 5 bases from V and 9 bases from J, with 11 bases between. The CDR3 DNA reads as TGCAGTGCTCCACTAGACGGTGAGCAGTTCTTC. Amino acid sequence: CSAPLDGEQFF.

The rearrangement joins TRBV21-1 to TRBJ2-1; the table's D call, TRBD2, has no DNA check behind it. TRBV21-1 is classified as a pseudogene. This CDR3 region has 17 residues. CDR3 loop: CASSKGLAGDSYNEQFF. CDR3 bases: TGTGCCAGCAGCAAAGGGCTGGCGGGGGACTCCTACAATGAGCAGTTCTTC.

This chain joins TRBV6-5 and TRBJ2-5; 8 nucleotides line up with TRBD2. With 8 bases clipped from V and 1 base from J, the junction kept 6 bases outside the gene matches. The CDR3 length is 14 residues. Germline CDR1 and CDR2: MNHEY and SVGAGI. The CDR3 is CASPGLAGQETQYF. The CDR3 nucleotides read TGTGCCAGCCCAGGACTAGCAGGCCAAGAGACCCAGTACTTC.

Concerning this clone itself: At one of its ends the junction is not consistent with the germline gene, which may arise from a read error. DNA of the CDR3: TGTGCTAGCTCACCACGGCACAGGGCGAACACTGAAGCTTTCTTT. Protein sequence: CASSPRHRANTEAFF. The chain has TRBV18 and TRBJ1-1, with D perhaps matching TRBD1 (6 bases). The CDR3 runs 15 residues. The germline V gene has CDR1 KGHSH and CDR2 LQKENI.

This rearrangement joins TRBV6-5 to TRBJ1-4; the match to TRBD1 covers 8 bases. The CDR3 totals 14 residues. Germline lookup yields CDR1 MNHEY and CDR2 SVGAGI. With V trimmed by 6 bases and J by 4 bases, 4 bases remained unmatched. The CDR3 loop reads CASRLTGDNEKLFF. As DNA, the CDR3 is TGTGCCAGCAGACTGACAGGGGATAATGAAAAACTGTTTTTT.

The chain has TRBV7-3 and TRBJ2-3, with TRBD2 matching over 8 bases. Germline V lookup: CDR1 SGHTA, CDR2 FQGTGA. J gave up 5 bases and V 5 bases, and 9 bases lay outside the gene matches. The CDR3 totals 15 residues. The CDR3: CASSLRAGVIDTQYF. The CDR3 DNA sequence: TGTGCCAGCAGCCTACGAGCGGGGGTGATAGATACGCAGTATTTT.

The chain has TRBV7-9 and TRBJ2-5; D gene uncertain. The J call is doubtful: the DNA matches TRBJ2-7 better. From germline, CDR1 is SEHNR and CDR2 FQNEAQ (reference sequence). This CDR3 is 13 amino acids long. The CDR3 nucleotides are TGTGCCAGCAGCGCCGAACAGTCCTACGAGCAGTACTTC. It codes for CASSAEQSYEQYF.

The V and J genes are TRBV6-5 and TRBJ2-7; 7 bases align to TRBD2. The CDR3 is 11 residues long. Trimming cost V 6 bases and J 7 bases; bases outside gene matches: 3. Germline CDR1 MNHEY, CDR2 SVGAGI. The CDR3 spells CASRGGREQYF. The CDR3, as DNA: TGTGCCAGCAGGGGGGGGAGAGAGCAGTACTTC.

V is TRBV5-6 and J is TRBJ2-5; TRBD2 might be the D (7 bases). Trimming removed 9 bases at V and 4 bases at J, with 22 bases between. CDR1 and CDR2 (germline): SGHDT, YYEEEE. This CDR3 has 15 amino acids. CDR3 nucleotide sequence: TGTGCCACCCTAGAGGGGGGGAAATTAGGAGAGACCCAGTACTTC. Its translation is CATLEGGKLGETQYF.

This clone was detected only a few times. The V call is TRBV5-1, the J call TRBJ1-5; D call uncertain. Germline-derived CDR1 and CDR2 are SGHRS and YFSETQ. The CDR3 has 16 residues. The ends were cut back, 2 bases at V and 0 bases at J, with 12 bases in the middle. The CDR3 region is CASSFGVADSNQPQHF. The CDR3 coding sequence is TGCGCCAGCAGCTTCGGGGTGGCAGATAGCAATCAGCCCCAGCATTTT.

The rearrangement joins TRBV28 to TRBJ1-1; D remains unclear. The CDR3 has 14 amino acids. Trimming took 7 bases from V and 5 from J, leaving 17 bases between them. The germline V gene has CDR1 MDHEN and CDR2 SYDVKM. CDR3 sequence reads: CASTAGQSRTEAFF. Here the CDR3 DNA reads TGTGCCAGCACCGCGGGCCAAAGCAGGACTGAAGCTTTCTTT.

J is TRBJ1-5 and V is TRBV7-2; D is uncertain. Trimming took off 6 bases at V and 8 bases at J, with 11 bases between the two ends. There are 12 residues in the CDR3. In germline, CDR1 is SGHTA, CDR2 FQGNSA. DNA of the CDR3: TGTGCCAGCAGTCGCACCGGGGAGCCCCAGCATTTT. The encoded protein is CASSRTGEPQHF.

The chain couples TRBV4-2 to TRBJ2-3; 9 bases fit TRBD2. This CDR3 is 17 amino acids long. V was clipped by 4 bases and J by 2 bases; unmatched bases: 10. CDR1 and CDR2 (germline): LGHNA, YNFKEQ. The CDR3 coding sequence is TGTGCCAGCAGCCCTAGAGCGGGGGGAGGAGTCACAGATACGCAGTATTTT. This translates into CASSPRAGGGVTDTQYF.

The V call is TRBV6-6, the J call TRBJ2-1; TRBD1 matches at 7 bases. CDR1 and CDR2 (germline): MNHNY, SVGAGI (reference sequence). The CDR3 has 15 residues. With V trimmed by 0 bases and J by 5 bases, 4 bases remained unmatched. CDR3 coding DNA: TGTGCCAGCAGTTACTCCGGGACAGCGAACAATGAGCAGTTCTTC. Protein product: CASSYSGTANNEQFF.

Remarks on this clone: The conserved closing phenylalanine or tryptophan is absent in this CDR3, likely reflecting a read error. The chain couples TRBV4-3 to TRBJ2-7; TRBD1 agrees at 10 bases. The CDR3 contains 16 residues. V was pared by 4 bases and J by 6 bases, with 12 bases of the junction left unmatched. Per germline, CDR1 LGHNA and CDR2 YSLEER. The CDR3 reads CASSLLGQGVNGEQYS. CDR3 coding DNA: TGCGCCAGCAGCCTCCTAGGACAGGGGGTAAATGGCGAGCAGTACTCC.

This clone is a singleton in its sample. The chain carries TRBV18 and TRBJ2-7; the D gene is possibly TRBD2 (6 bases). This CDR3 is built from 14 residues. V was shortened by 3 bases and J by 4 bases, with 13 bases between the two germline ends. CDR1 and CDR2 from the germline V gene are KGHSH and LQKENI. CDR3 in amino acids: CASSPRVADYEQYF. The DNA of the CDR3 is TGTGCCAGCTCACCGCGGGTAGCGGATTACGAGCAGTACTTC.

This clone came up once. V is TRBV9 and J is TRBJ1-2; D perhaps matches TRBD1 (5 bases). Germline CDR1 SGDLS, CDR2 YYNGEE. The CDR3 is made up of 14 amino acids. V shed 4 bases and J shed 5 bases, with 15 bases lying between them. CDR3 sequence reads: CASSPRDGGYGYTF. The CDR3 nucleotides are TGTGCCAGCAGCCCGCGGGACGGGGGGTATGGCTACACCTTC.

In DNA form, the CDR3 reads TGTGCCAGCAGTGACTCGGGGTACACTGAAGCTTTCTTT. Translating gives CASSDSGYTEAFF. The rearrangement uses TRBV2 and TRBJ1-1; the D is unclear. Per the germline V gene, CDR1 is SNHLY and CDR2 is FYNNEI. Trimming stripped 3 bases from V and 3 bases from J, with 8 bases between. This CDR3 contains 13 residues.

This clone was seen a single time. V is TRBV6-6 and J is TRBJ1-2, with D maybe TRBD1 (5 bases). Between the trimmed V and J ends, which lost 4 bases and 0 bases, there was a span of 12 bases. Germline-derived CDR1 and CDR2 are MNHNY and SVGAGI (reference sequence). There are 15 residues in the CDR3. The CDR3 DNA reads as TGTGCCAGCAGTTCTCAGGGAAAAGCTAACTATGGCTACACCTTC. Translated, it gives CASSSQGKANYGYTF.

V and J are TRBV5-6 and TRBJ1-6; possibly TRBD1 for D (5 bases). This CDR3 has 18 residues. The V end was cut by 4 bases, the J end by 2 bases, with 19 bases between. The V gene's germline CDR1 is SGHDT and CDR2 YYEEEE. The CDR3 DNA sequence: TGTGCCAGCAGCGGAGGGACCCGGACGTTTGCCTATAATTCACCCCTCCACTTT. Residues: CASSGGTRTFAYNSPLHF.

The chain is built from TRBV25-1 and TRBJ1-1; D may be TRBD1 (5 bases). This CDR3 comprises 14 residues. The germline V and J ends were trimmed by 1 base and 1 base, with 7 bases remaining between them. CDR1 and CDR2 from the germline V gene are MGHDK and SYGVNS. The CDR3 protein is CASSESGGNTEAFF. The CDR3 region has the DNA TGTGCCAGCAGTGAATCGGGGGGGAACACTGAAGCTTTCTTT. The full variable domain, its missing parts supplied by reference TRBV25-1 and TRBJ1-1, is EADIYQTPRYLVIGTGKKITLECSQTMGHDKMYWYQQDPGMELHLIHYSYGVNSTEKGDLSSESTVSRIRTEHFPLTLESARPSHTSQYLCASSESGGNTEAFFGQGTRLTVV.

The V call is TRBV7-9, the J call TRBJ2-5; 9 bases align to TRBD1. The CDR3 consists of 15 residues. The germline V gene has CDR1 SEHNR and CDR2 FQNEAQ (reference sequence). J was trimmed by 4 bases and V by 3 bases; bases with no gene match: 6. The CDR3 bases are TGTGCCAGCAGCTTGGGGGACAGGGTTCGAGAGACCCAGTACTTC. It translates to CASSLGDRVRETQYF. The whole variable domain, remainder taken from reference TRBV7-9 and TRBJ2-5, is DTGVSQNPRHKITKRGQNVTFRCDPISEHNRLYWYRQTLGQGPEFLTYFQNEAQLEKSRLLSDRFSAERPKGSFSTLEIQRTEQGDSAMYLCASSLGDRVRETQYFGPGTRLLVL.

The chain employs TRBV19 and TRBJ2-3; 8 nucleotides agree with TRBD1. CDR3 length: 15 amino acids. V shed 10 bases, J shed 3 bases, and the junction held 12 bases outside the gene matches. Germline V lookup: CDR1 LNHDA, CDR2 SQIVND (reference sequence). CDR3 loop: CATRDGQGNTDTQYF. The CDR3 DNA sequence: TGTGCCACAAGAGATGGACAGGGAAATACAGATACGCAGTATTTT.